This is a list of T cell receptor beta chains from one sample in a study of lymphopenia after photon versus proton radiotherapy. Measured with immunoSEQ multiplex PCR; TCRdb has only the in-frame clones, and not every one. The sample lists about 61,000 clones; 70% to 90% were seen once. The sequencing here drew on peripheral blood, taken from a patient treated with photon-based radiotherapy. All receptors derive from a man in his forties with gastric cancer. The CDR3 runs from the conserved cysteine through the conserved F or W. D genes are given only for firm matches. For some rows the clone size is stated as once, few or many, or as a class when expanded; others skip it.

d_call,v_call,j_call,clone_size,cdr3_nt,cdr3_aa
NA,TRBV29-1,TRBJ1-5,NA,TGCAGCGTTATCGTCCGTCGCAATCAGCCCCAGCATTTT,CSVIVRRNQPQHF
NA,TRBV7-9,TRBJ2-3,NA,TGTGCCAGCAGCTCTTCCCAGGGAGATACGCAGTATTTT,CASSSSQGDTQYF
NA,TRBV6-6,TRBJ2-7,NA,TGTGCCAGCACCGACAGGGACTCCCACGAGCAGTACTTC,CASTDRDSHEQYF
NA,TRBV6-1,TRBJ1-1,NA,TGTGCCAGCAGTGTAGTACAGGGTGGCACTGAAGCTTTCTTT,CASSVVQGGTEAFF
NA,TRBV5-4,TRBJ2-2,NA,TGTGCCAGCAGCGTGACCTACACCGGGGAGCTGTTTTTT,CASSVTYTGELFF
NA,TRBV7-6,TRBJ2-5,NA,TGTGCCAGCAGCTTAAGGGGGAGGGAGACCCAGTACTTC,CASSLRGRETQYF
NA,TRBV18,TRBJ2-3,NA,TGTGCCAGCTCTCCTGGGCGGGGGCTCGCCACAGATACGCAGTATTTT,CASSPGRGLATDTQYF
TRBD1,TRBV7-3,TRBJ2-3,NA,TGTGCCAGCAGCTTATCCGGACAGGGAACAGATACGCAGTATTTT,CASSLSGQGTDTQYF
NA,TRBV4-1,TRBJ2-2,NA,TGCGCCAGCAGCCAAGGGAGGGACACCGGGGAGCTGTTTTTT,CASSQGRDTGELFF
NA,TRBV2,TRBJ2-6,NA,TGTGCCAGCAGTAGGGGGGCCAACGTCCTGACTTTC,CASSRGANVLTF
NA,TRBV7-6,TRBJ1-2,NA,TGTGCCAGCAGCCCCCCCGGCTATGGCTACACCTTC,CASSPPGYGYTF
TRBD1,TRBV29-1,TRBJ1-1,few,TGCAGCGGGGACAGGGGAGCCACTGAAGCTTTCTTT,CSGDRGATEAFF
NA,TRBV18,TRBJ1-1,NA,TGTGCCAGCTCAGGGGACGGGGGGAACACTGAAGCTTTCTTT,CASSGDGGNTEAFF
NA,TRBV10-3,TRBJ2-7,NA,TGTGCCATCACCTCGACAGCTACCGGCTCCTACGAGCAGTACTTC,CAITSTATGSYEQYF
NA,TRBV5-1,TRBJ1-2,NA,TGCGCCAGCAGCGGGGGTTTGCGGGAAATCACTGGGGGCTACACCTTC,CASSGGLREITGGYTF
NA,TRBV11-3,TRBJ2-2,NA,TGTGCCAGCAGTATTAACAGGGTAACCGGGGAGCTGTTTTTT,CASSINRVTGELFF
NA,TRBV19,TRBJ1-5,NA,TGTGCCAGTAGGCAAGGGCGGGGGCTCGGCAATCAGCCCCAGCATTTT,CASRQGRGLGNQPQHF
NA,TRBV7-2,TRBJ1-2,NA,TGTGCCAGCAGCTTAGAAGCCGGACAGACTTATGGCTACACCTTC,CASSLEAGQTYGYTF
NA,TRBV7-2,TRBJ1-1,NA,TGTGCCAGCAGCCCGTCAGCCACGGGGCGGATGAACACTGAAGCTTTCTTT,CASSPSATGRMNTEAFF
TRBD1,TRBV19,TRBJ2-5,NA,TGTGCCAGTAGTTTTGGGACAGGCAAAGAGACCCAGTACTTC,CASSFGTGKETQYF
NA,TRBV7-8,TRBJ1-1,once,TGTGCCAGCAGCCCCCGACTAGGGGCAATGAACACTGAAGCTTTCTTT,CASSPRLGAMNTEAFF
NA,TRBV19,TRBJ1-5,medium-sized,TGTGCCAGTAGTAACCCACGGGGACAGCCCCAGCATTTT,CASSNPRGQPQHF
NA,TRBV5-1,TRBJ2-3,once,TGCGCCAGCAGCTCAAACACAGGGATCAAGGATACGCAGTATTTT,CASSSNTGIKDTQYF
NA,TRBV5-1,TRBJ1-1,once,TGCGCCAGCAGCTTGAGCATAACAGCCGGCATGAACACTGAAGCTTTCTTT,CASSLSITAGMNTEAFF
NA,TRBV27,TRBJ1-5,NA,TGTGCCAGCAGTCCCGGAGGACGGCCAGGCGGGCCCCAGCATTTT,CASSPGGRPGGPQHF
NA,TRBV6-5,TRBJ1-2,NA,TGTGCCAGCAGTTCCGGGAGTGGCTACACCTTC,CASSSGSGYTF